Listed here are 7 T cell receptor beta chains from one sample, sequenced in a study of cytomegalovirus exposure and HLA in healthy donors. The PCR contained 60 Vbeta and 13 Jbeta primers. Using immunoSEQ multiplex PCR, the repertoire was profiled, and TCRdb retains in-frame clones only, with some absent. This repertoire includes over 100,000 clones. Material for sequencing was PBMCs. The receptors originated from a man aged 25-45 years in good health and CMV-seronegative.

V gene TRBV7-2 combines with J gene TRBJ2-5; 9 bases fit TRBD1. Losses at the gene ends were 4 bases for V and 4 bases for J; bases not matched to a gene: 4. The CDR3 sequence is 14 residues long. The V gene's germline CDR1 is SGHTA and CDR2 FQGNSA. CDR3 bases: TGTGCCAGCAGCTCCGGGACAGGGACAGAGACCCAGTACTTC. This gives the protein CASSSGTGTETQYF.

The chain employs TRBV4-1 and TRBJ1-5; D gene unclear. The CDR3 runs 15 residues. Per the germline V gene, CDR1 is MGHRA and CDR2 is YSYEKL. With 0 bases removed from V and 4 bases from J, the gap between germline ends came to 10 bases. The CDR3 coding sequence is TGCGCCAGCAGCCAAGATATATCGTTAAATCAGCCCCAGCATTTT. Its translation is CASSQDISLNQPQHF.

The chain joins TRBV5-6 to TRBJ1-1; possibly TRBD1 for D (6 bases). The V end was cut by 2 bases, the J end by 4 bases, with 9 bases between. This CDR3 spans 13 amino acids. Germline V gene data show CDR1 as SGHDT and CDR2 as YYEEEE. The CDR3 DNA sequence: TGTGCCAGCAGCTTCACAGGGCGCACTGAAGCTTTCTTT. The encoded protein is CASSFTGRTEAFF.

The chain is built from TRBV12-5 and TRBJ2-3; TRBD2 matches at 7 bases. CDR1 is LGHNT, CDR2 FRNRAP, per germline. With V trimmed by 2 bases and J by 2 bases, 4 bases remained unmatched. This CDR3 has 15 residues. The CDR3 DNA follows: TGTGCTAGTGGTTTGCTGGCGGGGGACACAGATACGCAGTATTTT. Translated: CASGLLAGDTDTQYF.

V usage is TRBV11-2 and J usage is TRBJ2-2; 7 nucleotides agree with TRBD2. V was pared by 10 bases and J by 6 bases, with 20 bases of the junction left unmatched. This CDR3 comprises 17 residues. Germline CDR1 SGHAT, CDR2 FQNNGV. The CDR3 loop is CATSGAGVGLVAGELFF. The CDR3 nucleotides read TGTGCCACAAGCGGGGCAGGAGTTGGTCTGGTGGCCGGGGAGCTGTTTTTT.

The V gene is TRBV7-9, the J gene TRBJ1-1; 7 positions agree with TRBD1. In germline, CDR1 is SEHNR, CDR2 FQNEAQ (reference sequence). V shed 4 bases, J shed 0 bases, and the junction held 8 bases outside the gene matches. The CDR3 has 16 amino acids. The CDR3 bases are TGTGCCAGCAGCTCCCGACAGGGACCTATGAACACTGAAGCTTTCTTT. Translated, it gives CASSSRQGPMNTEAFF.

This chain joins TRBV5-1 and TRBJ2-1; D gene unclear. The CDR3 is 14 amino acids. V lost 1 base and J lost 14, with 19 bases in between. Looked up from germline, CDR1 is SGHRS and CDR2 is YFSETQ. CDR3 sequence reads: CASSLNLPNLAEFF. DNA of the CDR3: TGCGCCAGCAGCTTGAACTTGCCAAATCTTGCTGAGTTCTTC.